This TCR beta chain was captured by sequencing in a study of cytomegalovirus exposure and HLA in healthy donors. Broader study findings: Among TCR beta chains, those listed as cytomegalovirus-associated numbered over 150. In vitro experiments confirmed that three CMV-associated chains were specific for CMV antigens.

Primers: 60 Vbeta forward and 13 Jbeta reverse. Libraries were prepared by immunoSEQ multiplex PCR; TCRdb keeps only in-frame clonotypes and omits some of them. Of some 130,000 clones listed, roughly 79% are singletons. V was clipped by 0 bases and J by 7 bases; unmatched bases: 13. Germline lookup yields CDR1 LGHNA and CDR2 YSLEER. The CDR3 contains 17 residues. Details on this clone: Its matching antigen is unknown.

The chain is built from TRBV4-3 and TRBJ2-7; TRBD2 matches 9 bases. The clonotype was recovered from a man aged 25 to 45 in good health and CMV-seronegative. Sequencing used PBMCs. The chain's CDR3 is CASSQEVPTSGHLEQYF. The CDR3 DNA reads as TGCGCCAGCAGCCAAGAGGTTCCGACTAGCGGACACTTGGAGCAGTACTTC.